Detailed here is one T cell receptor (beta chain). This CDR3 spans 12 amino acids. Germline-derived CDR1 and CDR2 are WNHNN and SYGVQD (reference sequence). V lost 6 bases, J lost 6 bases, and 12 bases lay in between. Assay: immunoSEQ multiplex PCR; the TCRdb copy retains only in-frame clones and omits some. Among roughly 71,000 clones listed, over 80% were seen once. The sample belongs to a study of blood T cell repertoires in COVID-19. Whole-study context: The study drew acute and convalescent COVID-19 samples from the United States, Italy and Spain. Sample material is recorded as cDNA or gDNA derived from T cells, B-cell-depleted T cells, or PBMCs.

The J gene is TRBJ2-7, the V gene TRBV10-1; D might be TRBD2 (5 bases). The TCR was taken from a woman of 80 years or more with acute or convalescent COVID-19. The sample taken for sequencing was peripheral blood. CDR3 residues: CASSPGVGEQYF. DNA of the CDR3: TGCGCCAGCAGCCCCGGGGTCGGCGAGCAGTACTTC.